The source of this T cell receptor (beta chain) is a study of early T cells in non-severe SARS-CoV-2 infection. About the study: Unsorted whole-blood RNA was sequenced in bulk, leaving chains unpaired. Notes on the study in general: Matches to VDJdb favored anti-spike CD8 responses and missed private and CD4 specificities.

Trimming shortened V by 4 bases and J by 1 base, and 10 bases separated the two germline ends. Germline CDR1 is SEHNR and CDR2 is FQNEAQ (reference sequence). This CDR3 spans 14 amino acids. In regard to this clonotype: Its specificity is not known.

Unique molecular identifier tags were affixed to discrete cDNA molecules. A single record per CDR3 protein comes from TCRdb applying MiXCR to the 5' RACE reads. The sample consists of about 58,000 distinct CDR3 sequences, roughly an eighth of them appearing once. This receptor was obtained from an adult who was a healthcare worker with PCR-confirmed SARS-CoV-2 infection or an uninfected control (not recorded which). Sequences were obtained from whole blood. The rearrangement uses TRBV7-9 and TRBJ1-1; D gene uncertain. CDR3 sequence: CASSYEFSNTEAFF. The CDR3 DNA reads as TGTGCCAGCAGCTATGAGTTCTCGAACACTGAAGCTTTCTTT.